This T cell receptor (beta chain) was captured in a study of blood T cell repertoires in COVID-19. CDR1 is KGHSH and CDR2 is LQKENI in the germline V gene. V was shortened by 4 bases and J by 3 bases, with 9 bases between the two germline ends. The length of the CDR3 is 14 residues. Original processing methods: Nucleated cell number was recorded as an estimate derived from reference gene primer amplification. TCRdb keeps only in-frame clones here, not all; method: immunoSEQ multiplex PCR. V and J calls and clone size come straight from that table; D and trimming were deduced from the DNA. The sample yields some 200,000 clones, around four fifths seen once.

V is TRBV18 and J is TRBJ2-2, with D possibly being TRBD1 (5 bases). What was sequenced was peripheral blood. The receptor's source is a woman aged 55-69 years who had recovered from COVID-19. CDR3 nucleotide sequence: TGTGCCAGCTCACAGGACATTTACACCGGGGAGCTGTTTTTT. Translation gives CASSQDIYTGELFF.